These T cell receptor beta chains were read from a single sample in a study of blood T cell repertoires in COVID-19. The repertoire was sequenced with immunoSEQ multiplex PCR; TCRdb's copy has only in-frame clones and lacks some. The profile covers about 190,000 clones, with about 81% appearing a single time and about 12% taken by the ten largest. The sample consisted of peripheral blood. These receptors were collected from a woman older than 75 with COVID-19, enrolled during active disease. CDR3s include the opening cysteine and the closing phenylalanine or tryptophan. D genes are given only for firm matches. Clone size is shown for a subset of rows, as once, few, many or a class of expanded clone.

d_gene	v_gene	j_gene	abundance	CDR3aa	CDR3nt
NA	TRBV28	TRBJ1-1	NA	CASSLLTREAFF	TGTGCCAGCAGTTTATTGACGAGGGAAGCTTTCTTT
TRBD1	TRBV29-1	TRBJ2-2	NA	CSVQTGGYTGELFF	TGCAGCGTCCAGACAGGGGGCTACACCGGGGAGCTGTTTTTT
NA	TRBV5-1	TRBJ1-1	NA	CASSPRPGDEWNTEAFF	TGCGCCAGCAGCCCCCGTCCGGGGGACGAGTGGAACACTGAAGCTTTCTTT
NA	TRBV30	TRBJ2-7	NA	CAWSLTGEAEQYF	TGTGCCTGGAGCCTCACGGGGGAGGCCGAGCAGTACTTC
NA	TRBV19	TRBJ1-2	few	CASSIDPSYGYTF	TGTGCCAGTAGTATAGATCCCAGCTATGGCTACACCTTC
TRBD1	TRBV3-1/TRBV3-2	TRBJ2-7	NA	CASSLGQGDYEQYF	TGTGCCAGCAGCCTCGGACAGGGGGACTACGAGCAGTACTTC
TRBD1	TRBV6-6	TRBJ2-7	NA	CASRQGQGTYEQYF	TGTGCCAGCAGGCAGGGACAGGGCACCTACGAGCAGTACTTC
NA	TRBV12-3/TRBV12-4	TRBJ2-7	NA	CASSLGIYEQYF	TGTGCCAGCAGTTTAGGTATCTACGAGCAGTACTTC
TRBD2	TRBV3-1/TRBV3-2	TRBJ2-5	NA	CASSQGTSGSETQYF	TGTGCCAGCAGCCAAGGGACTAGCGGGAGCGAGACCCAGTACTTC
TRBD2	TRBV7-2	TRBJ2-7	NA	CASSLASGGTYEQYF	TGTGCCAGCAGCTTAGCTAGCGGGGGAACCTACGAGCAGTACTTC
NA	TRBV3-1/TRBV3-2	TRBJ2-1	NA	CASSYTGFTRNEQFF	TGTGCCAGCAGCTATACAGGGTTTACTAGGAATGAGCAGTTCTTC
TRBD2	TRBV6-2/TRBV6-3	TRBJ2-3	once	CASSWPRRLAGSSTDTQYF	TGTGCCAGCAGTTGGCCGAGGAGACTAGCGGGATCTAGCACAGATACGCAGTATTTT
NA	TRBV6-5	TRBJ2-6	NA	CASGTWLAGANVLTF	TGTGCCAGCGGGACATGGTTGGCTGGGGCCAACGTCCTGACTTTC
NA	TRBV5-1	TRBJ2-1	NA	CASSSGLSYNEQFF	TGCGCCAGCAGCTCGGGACTCTCCTACAATGAGCAGTTCTTC
NA	TRBV7-2	TRBJ1-6	once	CASSPRGYNSPLHF	TGTGCCAGCAGCCCCCGAGGATATAATTCACCCCTCCACTTT
TRBD2	TRBV7-2	TRBJ2-2	many	CASSLVGTSVPGELFF	TGTGCCAGCAGCTTAGTAGGGACTAGCGTTCCCGGGGAGCTGTTTTTT
TRBD1	TRBV18	TRBJ2-7	NA	CASSREQGYEQYF	TGTGCCAGCTCACGGGAACAGGGGTACGAGCAGTACTTC
NA	TRBV28	TRBJ1-4	NA	CASSPSGPYNEKLFF	TGTGCCAGCAGCCCCAGTGGGCCCTATAATGAAAAACTGTTTTTT
NA	TRBV3-1/TRBV3-2	TRBJ2-7	NA	CASSQAGFLYEQYF	TGTGCCAGCAGCCAAGCAGGGTTTTTATACGAGCAGTACTTC
TRBD1	TRBV18	TRBJ2-7	NA	CASSPPGQQYEQYF	TGTGCCAGCTCACCACCGGGACAGCAATACGAGCAGTACTTC
TRBD1	TRBV6-6	TRBJ1-4	once	CASSRSQGESNEKLFF	TGTGCCAGCAGCCGCTCTCAGGGGGAAAGTAATGAAAAACTGTTTTTT
TRBD1	TRBV5-8	TRBJ2-7	NA	CASSSGQIVGFSYEQYF	TGTGCCAGCAGCTCGGGACAGATAGTAGGCTTCTCCTACGAGCAGTACTTC
NA	TRBV10-3	TRBJ1-1	NA	CAISDSERPRRDTEAFF	TGTGCCATCAGTGATTCCGAGAGACCGCGGAGGGACACTGAAGCTTTCTTT
TRBD2	TRBV2	TRBJ2-3	NA	CASTGLASPDTQYF	TGTGCCAGCACGGGACTAGCCTCCCCAGATACGCAGTATTTT
TRBD1	TRBV29-1	TRBJ1-4	NA	CSVDLGQGNEKLFF	TGCAGCGTGGACCTGGGACAGGGTAATGAAAAACTGTTTTTT
NA	TRBV19	TRBJ2-1	NA	CASSIYTGAYNEQFF	TGTGCCAGTAGTATATATACAGGAGCCTACAATGAGCAGTTCTTC
NA	TRBV7-8	TRBJ2-1	NA	CASSSVILEQFF	TGTGCCAGCAGCTCTGTCATCCTAGAGCAGTTCTTC
TRBD1	TRBV10-2	TRBJ2-7	NA	CASRPGTAYEQYF	TGCGCCAGCAGACCCGGGACAGCCTACGAGCAGTACTTC
TRBD1	TRBV4-3	TRBJ2-7	NA	CASSQVWDRGGEQYF	TGCGCCAGCAGCCAAGTATGGGACAGGGGGGGCGAGCAGTACTTC
NA	TRBV27	TRBJ1-5	once	CASSVGFNQPQHF	TGTGCCAGCAGCGTGGGCTTCAATCAGCCCCAGCATTTT
TRBD1	TRBV5-1	TRBJ2-2	NA	CASSRITTGDTGELFF	TGCGCCAGCAGCCGAATTACAACAGGGGACACCGGGGAGCTGTTTTTT
NA	TRBV11-3	TRBJ1-2	NA	CASSLEGAGYTF	TGTGCCAGCAGCTTAGAAGGGGCTGGCTACACCTTC
TRBD2	TRBV6-6	TRBJ2-7	NA	CASSQGLAGSYEQYF	TGTGCCAGCAGTCAAGGACTAGCGGGCTCCTACGAGCAGTACTTC
NA	TRBV19	TRBJ2-1	NA	CASSMGQSYNEQFF	TGTGCCAGTAGTATGGGGCAGAGTTACAATGAGCAGTTCTTC
NA	TRBV5-1	TRBJ2-6	NA	CASSLRALGRPLLSGANVLTF	TGCGCCAGCAGCTTGAGGGCTCTGGGGAGGCCCCTTCTCTCTGGGGCCAACGTCCTGACTTTC
TRBD2	TRBV15	TRBJ2-1	NA	CATSRATWGGNEQFF	TGTGCCACCAGCAGGGCAACCTGGGGAGGGAATGAGCAGTTCTTC
NA	TRBV15	TRBJ2-6	NA	CATSRDYLSGANVLTF	TGTGCCACCAGCAGAGATTATCTCTCTGGGGCCAACGTCCTGACTTTC
NA	TRBV7-2	TRBJ1-1	NA	CASSLEAGGNTEAFF	TGTGCCAGCAGCTTAGAGGCAGGAGGGAACACTGAAGCTTTCTTT
NA	TRBV28	TRBJ1-6	few	CASQDRSNSPLHF	TGTGCCAGCCAAGACAGGAGTAATTCACCCCTCCACTTT
NA	TRBV19	TRBJ2-2	NA	CASSIGAGDTGELFF	TGTGCCAGTAGTATCGGGGCAGGGGATACCGGGGAGCTGTTTTTT
TRBD2	TRBV9	TRBJ2-7	NA	CASSARLAGGSYEQYF	TGTGCCAGCAGCGCCCGTCTAGCGGGGGGCTCCTACGAGCAGTACTTC
NA	TRBV18	TRBJ2-7	NA	CASSRDNFYEQYF	TGTGCCAGCTCACGGGACAATTTTTACGAGCAGTACTTC
NA	TRBV9	TRBJ1-5	NA	CASSVGGGDQPQHF	TGTGCCAGCAGCGTAGGTGGAGGAGATCAGCCCCAGCATTTT
TRBD1	TRBV6-4	TRBJ1-1	NA	CASRTGAANTEAFF	TGTGCCAGCCGGACAGGGGCAGCAAACACTGAAGCTTTCTTT
TRBD1	TRBV18	TRBJ2-7	NA	CASSPYGQDEQYF	TGTGCCAGCTCACCATATGGACAGGACGAGCAGTACTTC
TRBD1	TRBV7-6	TRBJ2-7	few	CASSSGQGVFYEQYF	TGTGCCAGCAGCAGCGGACAGGGGGTGTTCTACGAGCAGTACTTC
TRBD2	TRBV5-1	TRBJ2-3	few	CASSLLTSGSSLYSTDTQYF	TGCGCCAGCAGCTTGTTGACTAGCGGGAGTAGCCTCTATAGCACAGATACGCAGTATTTT
TRBD2	TRBV5-4	TRBJ2-1	NA	CASSRPGLAGNEQFF	TGTGCCAGCAGCAGGCCGGGACTAGCGGGCAATGAGCAGTTCTTC
TRBD2	TRBV4-2	TRBJ2-3	few	CASSQEPSGRGPDTQYF	TGTGCCAGCAGCCAAGAACCTAGCGGGAGGGGTCCAGATACGCAGTATTTT
TRBD1	TRBV12-5	TRBJ2-2	NA	CASGLIRTGVGELFF	TGTGCTAGTGGTTTAATACGGACAGGGGTCGGGGAGCTGTTTTTT
NA	TRBV19	TRBJ2-1	NA	CASRIRDRVSTSGYNEQFF	TGTGCCAGTAGAATACGGGACAGGGTTTCGACTAGCGGTTACAATGAGCAGTTCTTC
TRBD2	TRBV11-3	TRBJ2-1	NA	CASSPRGRVAGGLSYNEQFF	TGTGCCAGCAGCCCAAGGGGGCGGGTAGCGGGGGGCCTTTCCTACAATGAGCAGTTCTTC